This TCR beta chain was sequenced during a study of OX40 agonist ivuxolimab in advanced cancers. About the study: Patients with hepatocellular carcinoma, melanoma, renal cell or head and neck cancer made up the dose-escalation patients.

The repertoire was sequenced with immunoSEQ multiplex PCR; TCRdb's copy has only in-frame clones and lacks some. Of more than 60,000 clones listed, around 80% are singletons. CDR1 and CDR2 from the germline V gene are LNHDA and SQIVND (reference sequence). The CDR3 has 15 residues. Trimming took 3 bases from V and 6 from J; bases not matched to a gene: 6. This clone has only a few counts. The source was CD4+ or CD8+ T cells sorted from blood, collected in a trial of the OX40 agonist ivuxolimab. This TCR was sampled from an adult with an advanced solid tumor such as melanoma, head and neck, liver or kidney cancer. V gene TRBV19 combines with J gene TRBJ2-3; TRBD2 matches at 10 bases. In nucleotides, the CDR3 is TGTGCCAGTAGTATGGGGCTAGCGGGGGTTGATACGCAGTATTTT. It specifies CASSMGLAGVDTQYF.